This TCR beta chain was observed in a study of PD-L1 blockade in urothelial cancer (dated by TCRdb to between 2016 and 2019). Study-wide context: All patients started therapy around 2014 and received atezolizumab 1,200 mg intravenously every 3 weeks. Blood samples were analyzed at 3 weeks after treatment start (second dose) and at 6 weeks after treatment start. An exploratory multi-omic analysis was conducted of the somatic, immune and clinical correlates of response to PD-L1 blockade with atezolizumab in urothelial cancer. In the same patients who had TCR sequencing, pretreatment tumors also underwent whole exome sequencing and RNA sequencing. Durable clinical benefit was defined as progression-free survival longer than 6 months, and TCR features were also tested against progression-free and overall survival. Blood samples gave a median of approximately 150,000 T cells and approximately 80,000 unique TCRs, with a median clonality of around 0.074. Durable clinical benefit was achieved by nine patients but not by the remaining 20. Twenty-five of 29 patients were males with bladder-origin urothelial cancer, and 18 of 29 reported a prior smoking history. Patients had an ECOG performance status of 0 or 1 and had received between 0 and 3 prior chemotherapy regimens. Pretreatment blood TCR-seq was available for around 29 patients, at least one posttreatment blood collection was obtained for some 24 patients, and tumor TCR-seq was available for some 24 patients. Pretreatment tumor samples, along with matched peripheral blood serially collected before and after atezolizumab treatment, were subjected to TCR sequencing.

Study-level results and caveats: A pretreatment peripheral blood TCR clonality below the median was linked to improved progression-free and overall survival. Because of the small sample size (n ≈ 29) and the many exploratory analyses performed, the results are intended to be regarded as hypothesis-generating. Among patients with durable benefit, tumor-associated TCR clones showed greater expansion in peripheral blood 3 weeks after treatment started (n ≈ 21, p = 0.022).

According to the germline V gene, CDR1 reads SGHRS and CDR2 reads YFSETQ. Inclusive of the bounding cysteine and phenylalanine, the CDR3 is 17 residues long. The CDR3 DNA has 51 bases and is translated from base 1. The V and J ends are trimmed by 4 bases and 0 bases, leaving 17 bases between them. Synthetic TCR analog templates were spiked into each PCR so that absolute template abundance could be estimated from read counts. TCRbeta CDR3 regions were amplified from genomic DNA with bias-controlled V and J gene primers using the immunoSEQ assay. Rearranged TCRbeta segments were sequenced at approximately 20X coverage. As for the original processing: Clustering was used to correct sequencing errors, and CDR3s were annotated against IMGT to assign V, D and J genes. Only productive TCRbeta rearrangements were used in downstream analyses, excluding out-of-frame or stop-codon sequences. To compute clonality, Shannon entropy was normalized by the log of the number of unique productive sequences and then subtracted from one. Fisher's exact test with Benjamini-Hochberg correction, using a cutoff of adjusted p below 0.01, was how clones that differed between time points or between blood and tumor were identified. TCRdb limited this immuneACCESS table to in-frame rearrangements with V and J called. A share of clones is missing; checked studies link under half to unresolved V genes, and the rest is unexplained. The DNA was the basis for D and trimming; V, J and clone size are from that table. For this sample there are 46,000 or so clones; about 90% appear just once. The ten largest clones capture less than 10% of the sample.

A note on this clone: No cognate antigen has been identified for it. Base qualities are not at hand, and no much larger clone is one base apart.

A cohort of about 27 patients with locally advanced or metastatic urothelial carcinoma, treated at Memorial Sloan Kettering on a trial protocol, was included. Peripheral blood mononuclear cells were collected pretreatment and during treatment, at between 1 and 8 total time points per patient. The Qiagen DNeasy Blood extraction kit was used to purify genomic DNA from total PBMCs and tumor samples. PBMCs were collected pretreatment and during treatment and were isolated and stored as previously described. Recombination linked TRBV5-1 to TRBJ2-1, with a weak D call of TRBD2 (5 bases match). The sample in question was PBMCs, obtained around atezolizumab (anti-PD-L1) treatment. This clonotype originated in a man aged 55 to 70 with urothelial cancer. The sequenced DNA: TGCGCCAGCAGCCCGGCGATTGAGGGTGGCTCCTACAATGAGCAGTTCTTC. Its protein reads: CASSPAIEGGSYNEQFF.